This TCR beta chain is drawn from a study of T cell changes during pregnancy in multiple sclerosis. Germline V gives CDR1 SGHTA, CDR2 FQGTGA. CDR3 length: 15 residues. Trimming removed 2 bases from V and 5 bases from J; junction bases left unmatched: 7. Generated by immunoSEQ multiplex PCR, the TCRdb table keeps only in-frame clones and is missing some. The table has about 30,000 clones, approximately 90% seen once. The chain is built from TRBV7-3 and TRBJ2-7, with 9 bases aligning to TRBD2. Source: CD8+ T cells from peripheral blood mononuclear cells, taken before pregnancy. The TCR comes from a female donor with multiple sclerosis, enrolled in a pregnancy study. As DNA, the CDR3 is TGTGCCAGCAGCTTACTGGCGGGAGGGAGGCACGAGCAGTACTTC. Translating it yields CASSLLAGGRHEQYF. The whole variable domain, filled in from reference TRBV7-3 and TRBJ2-7, reads GAGVSQTPSNKVTEKGKYVELRCDPISGHTALYWYRQSLGQGPEFLIYFQGTGAADDSGLPNDRFFAVRPEGSVSTLKIQRTERGDSAVYLCASSLLAGGRHEQYFGPGTRLTVT.